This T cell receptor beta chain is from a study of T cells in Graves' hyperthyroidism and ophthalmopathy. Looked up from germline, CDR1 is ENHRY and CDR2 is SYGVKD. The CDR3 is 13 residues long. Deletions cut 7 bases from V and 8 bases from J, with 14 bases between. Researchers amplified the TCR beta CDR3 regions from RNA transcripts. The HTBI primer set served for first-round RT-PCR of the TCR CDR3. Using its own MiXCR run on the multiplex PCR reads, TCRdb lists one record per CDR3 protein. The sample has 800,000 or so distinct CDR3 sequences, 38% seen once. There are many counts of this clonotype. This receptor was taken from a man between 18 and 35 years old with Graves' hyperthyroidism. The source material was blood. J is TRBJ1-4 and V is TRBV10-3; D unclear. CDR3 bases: TGTGCCATCACGGCAGCCCTGGGGGAAAAACTGTTTTTT. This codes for CAITAALGEKLFF.